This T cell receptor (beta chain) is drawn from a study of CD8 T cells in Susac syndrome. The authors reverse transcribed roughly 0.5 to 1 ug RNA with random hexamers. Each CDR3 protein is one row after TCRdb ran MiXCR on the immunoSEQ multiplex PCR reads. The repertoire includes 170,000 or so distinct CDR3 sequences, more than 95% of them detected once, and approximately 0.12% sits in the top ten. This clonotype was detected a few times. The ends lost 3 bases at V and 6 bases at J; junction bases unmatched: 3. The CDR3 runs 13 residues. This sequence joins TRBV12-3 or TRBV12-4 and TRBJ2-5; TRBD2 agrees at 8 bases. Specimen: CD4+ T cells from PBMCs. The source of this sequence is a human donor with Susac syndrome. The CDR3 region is CASSLSGGKTQYF. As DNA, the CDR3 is TGTGCCAGCAGTTTGTCGGGAGGGAAGACCCAGTACTTC.